Listed below are T cell receptor beta chains from one sample, sequenced in a study of blood T cell repertoires in COVID-19. TCRdb keeps only in-frame clones here, not all; method: immunoSEQ multiplex PCR. The table has about 430,000 clones, approximately 91% seen once. The source material was PBMCs or T cells enriched from blood (not recorded which). The receptors come from a woman aged 18 to 35 who had been exposed to COVID-19. Both conserved end residues are part of each CDR3. The order of the fields is CDR3 protein, CDR3 DNA, D gene, clone size, V gene, J gene. D genes are given only for firm matches. Expanded clones are given a class, and other clones once, few, many or no size at all.

CASSLAGQGESPLHF	TGTGCCAGCAGCTTAGCGGGACAGGGGGAATCACCCCTCCACTTT	TRBD1	NA	TRBV7-6	TRBJ1-6
CASSPLAGDQETQYF	TGTGCCAGCAGTCCACTAGCGGGGGACCAAGAGACCCAGTACTTC	TRBD2	once	TRBV28	TRBJ2-5
CASTWKGWGIQYF	TGTGCCAGCACCTGGAAGGGGTGGGGCATTCAGTACTTC	NA	NA	TRBV28	TRBJ2-4
CASSPNRGSDEQFF	TGTGCCAGCAGTCCTAACAGGGGGAGCGATGAGCAGTTCTTC	TRBD1	NA	TRBV27	TRBJ2-1
CASSLAGGGETQYF	TGTGCCAGCAGTCTAGCGGGAGGGGGAGAGACCCAGTACTTC	TRBD2	NA	TRBV6-5	TRBJ2-5
CASSRDREDSNQPQHF	TGTGCCAGCAGCCGGGACAGGGAAGATAGCAATCAGCCCCAGCATTTT	TRBD1	NA	TRBV28	TRBJ1-5
CSASYIEVGQPQHF	TGCAGTGCTAGTTATATCGAGGTCGGGCAGCCCCAGCATTTT	NA	NA	TRBV20-1	TRBJ1-5
CASSPPREANYGYTF	TGTGCCAGCAGTCCGCCCCGGGAGGCTAACTATGGCTACACCTTC	NA	NA	TRBV28	TRBJ1-2
CASSQHLLAGGYNEQFF	TGCGCCAGCAGCCAACACCTACTAGCGGGTGGGTACAATGAGCAGTTCTTC	TRBD2	NA	TRBV5-1	TRBJ2-1
CASSPSSGRAYEQYF	TGTGCCAGCAGTCCCTCTAGCGGGAGGGCCTACGAGCAGTACTTC	TRBD2	NA	TRBV6-5	TRBJ2-7
CAWSVQGALNQPQHF	TGTGCCTGGAGTGTCCAGGGGGCATTGAATCAGCCCCAGCATTTT	TRBD1	NA	TRBV30	TRBJ1-5
CASTSPEGRIETQYF	TGTGCCAGCACCTCCCCGGAGGGTCGGATCGAGACCCAGTACTTC	NA	NA	TRBV7-8	TRBJ2-5
CASSLSISGHEQYF	TGTGCCAGCAGTTTATCGATTTCGGGTCACGAGCAGTACTTC	NA	once	TRBV27	TRBJ2-7
CASSILTGGAYEQYF	TGTGCCAGTAGTATTCTAACGGGAGGGGCCTACGAGCAGTACTTC	TRBD2	NA	TRBV19	TRBJ2-7
CASSLVGTRENTIYF	TGTGCCAGCAGCTTAGTGGGGACTAGAGAAAACACCATATATTTT	NA	NA	TRBV7-9	TRBJ1-3
CASSQGHGAGVDKNIQYF	TGCGCCAGCAGCCAAGGTCATGGGGCAGGGGTTGACAAAAACATTCAGTACTTC	NA	NA	TRBV4-1	TRBJ2-4
CASSSHLKSNTEAFF	TGTGCCAGCAGTTCTCACCTGAAAAGCAACACTGAAGCTTTCTTT	NA	NA	TRBV6-7	TRBJ1-1
CASTLGVADTEAFF	TGTGCCAGCACCCTAGGGGTCGCGGACACTGAAGCTTTCTTT	NA	NA	TRBV28	TRBJ1-1
CASSLGLAGGDEQYF	TGTGCCAGCAGTTTGGGACTAGCGGGAGGGGACGAGCAGTACTTC	TRBD2	NA	TRBV6-5	TRBJ2-7
CASSQDQRQGAIEQYF	TGCGCCAGCAGCCAAGATCAAAGACAGGGGGCGATCGAGCAGTACTTC	TRBD1	NA	TRBV4-3	TRBJ2-7
CASSPGQGRTGELFF	TGCGCCAGCAGCCCGGGACAGGGCCGAACCGGGGAGCTGTTTTTT	TRBD1	NA	TRBV5-1	TRBJ2-2
CAIRKSGTGDYEQYF	TGTGCCATCAGGAAATCCGGGACAGGGGACTACGAGCAGTACTTC	TRBD1	NA	TRBV10-3	TRBJ2-7
CASSPSEGTFTYGYTF	TGTGCCAGCTCACCATCGGAGGGGACGTTCACCTATGGCTACACCTTC	NA	NA	TRBV18	TRBJ1-2
CASNEGGIQETQYF	TGCGCCAGCAATGAGGGAGGGATCCAAGAGACCCAGTACTTC	TRBD2	NA	TRBV5-1	TRBJ2-5
CASTIGGGHDKEAFF	TGTGCCAGCACCATTGGGGGGGGCCACGATAAAGAAGCTTTCTTT	NA	NA	TRBV5-6	TRBJ1-1
CASSPKGVGNQPQHF	TGTGCCAGCTCACCTAAAGGGGTGGGCAATCAGCCCCAGCATTTT	NA	NA	TRBV18	TRBJ1-5
CASSQDSTSGPNTGELFF	TGCGCCAGCAGCCAAGATTCGACTAGCGGGCCGAACACCGGGGAGCTGTTTTTT	TRBD2	NA	TRBV4-1	TRBJ2-2
CASATGSHGYTF	TGTGCCAGCGCCACAGGGAGCCACGGCTACACCTTC	NA	once	TRBV27	TRBJ1-2
CASSFSLRATGSGNTIYF	TGTGCCAGCAGTTTTTCTTTGCGGGCTACGGGGTCTGGAAACACCATATATTTT	NA	NA	TRBV28	TRBJ1-3
CASSQVGGYGYTF	TGTGCCAGCAGCCAAGTAGGGGGCTATGGCTACACCTTC	NA	NA	TRBV14	TRBJ1-2
CASSQPGLLNTEAFF	TGTGCCAGCAGTCAACCGGGACTTTTGAACACTGAAGCTTTCTTT	NA	NA	TRBV6-5	TRBJ1-1
CASRNGQGSLFSYNEQFF	TGTGCCAGCAGAAATGGACAGGGTTCCCTTTTCTCCTACAATGAGCAGTTCTTC	TRBD1	NA	TRBV5-6	TRBJ2-1
CASSSRARVGETQYF	TGTGCCAGCAGCTCCCGAGCGAGGGTAGGAGAGACCCAGTACTTC	NA	NA	TRBV9	TRBJ2-5
CASSLAGTREGQVEQYF	TGTGCCAGCAGCTTGGCCGGAACACGGGAGGGCCAGGTCGAGCAGTACTTC	TRBD2	NA	TRBV5-5	TRBJ2-7
CASSTGLAMEQYF	TGTGCCAGCTCAACGGGACTAGCAATGGAGCAGTACTTC	TRBD2	NA	TRBV18	TRBJ2-7
CASSSGGAHVYEQYF	TGTGCCAGCAGTTCCGGGGGGGCACATGTCTACGAGCAGTACTTC	TRBD2	NA	TRBV28	TRBJ2-7
CASSQRGLGGEKLFF	TGTGCCAGCAGCCAAAGGGGATTAGGTGGGGAAAAACTGTTTTTT	NA	NA	TRBV2	TRBJ1-4
CASSLSLAGGTDTQYF	TGTGCCAGCAGTTTGTCGCTAGCGGGAGGCACAGATACGCAGTATTTT	TRBD2	NA	TRBV28	TRBJ2-3
CAISERAFSSYEQYF	TGTGCCATCAGTGAGCGTGCGTTTAGCTCCTACGAGCAGTACTTC	NA	NA	TRBV10-3	TRBJ2-7
CASSLTPTGGVGELFF	TGTGCCAGCAGCTTAACTCCAACAGGGGGTGTCGGGGAGCTGTTTTTT	TRBD1	NA	TRBV7-3	TRBJ2-2
CASSEFPGDTGELFF	TGTGCCAGCAGTGAATTTCCAGGGGACACCGGGGAGCTGTTTTTT	NA	NA	TRBV2	TRBJ2-2
CASSPIRSGGLEQPQHF	TGTGCCAGTAGTCCCATCCGTAGCGGGGGATTGGAGCAGCCCCAGCATTTT	NA	NA	TRBV19	TRBJ1-5
CASSKLAGVDTQYF	TGTGCCAGTAGTAAGCTAGCGGGGGTAGATACGCAGTATTTT	TRBD2	NA	TRBV19	TRBJ2-3
CSGGDGGETQYF	TGCAGCGGAGGGGACGGGGGGGAGACCCAGTACTTC	TRBD2	NA	TRBV29-1	TRBJ2-5
CASSVGGVSSYEQYF	TGTGCCAGCAGCGTAGGCGGGGTAAGCTCCTACGAGCAGTACTTC	NA	NA	TRBV9	TRBJ2-7
CASSDGGADTQYF	TGCGCCAGCAGCGATGGGGGCGCAGATACGCAGTATTTT	NA	NA	TRBV5-1	TRBJ2-3
CARSLVRALNTEAFF	TGTGCCAGAAGCTTAGTCAGGGCCTTGAACACTGAAGCTTTCTTT	NA	NA	TRBV7-5	TRBJ1-1
CASSFRTGVIWREQYF	TGTGCCAGCAGTTTTCGGACAGGGGTTATATGGCGCGAGCAGTACTTC	TRBD1	NA	TRBV28	TRBJ2-7
CASSNRQGSHEQYF	TGCGCCAGCAGCAACCGACAGGGATCCCACGAGCAGTACTTC	TRBD1	NA	TRBV5-1	TRBJ2-7